The 15 T cell receptor beta chains below were found in one sample sequenced in a study of T-cell memory formation after mild COVID-19. A single record per CDR3 protein comes from TCRdb applying MiXCR to the 5' RACE reads. This sample has roughly 450,000 distinct CDR3 sequences, with around a sixth found just once. Input material: PBMCs or a T cell subset sorted from them (not recorded which). The receptors come from an adult woman who had mild COVID-19 (a few samples of this study predate the infection). Cell type and time point are not known.

The V call is TRBV5-8, the J call TRBJ1-4; TRBD1 is a possible D gene (6 bases). Germline V gives CDR1 SGHTS, CDR2 YDEGEE. The CDR3 is 17 residues long. Trimming pared 1 base from V and 7 bases from J, leaving 20 bases between. The CDR3 DNA is TGTGCCAGCAGCTTGCACAGGACAGCAAGATCGAGTGAAAAACTGTTTTTT. Encoded protein: CASSLHRTARSSEKLFF.

V and J are TRBV6-5 and TRBJ1-2, with D hard to call. Trimming cost V 7 bases and J 7 bases, with 22 bases left between them. Germline assignment: CDR1 MNHEY and CDR2 SVGAGI. The CDR3 extends over 15 amino acids. CDR3 sequence: CASIPGGVHAGGYTF. In nucleotides, the CDR3 is TGTGCCAGCATCCCCGGCGGGGTGCATGCCGGTGGCTACACCTTC.

This clonotype turned up a few times. V and J are TRBV2 and TRBJ2-3; D call uncertain. CDR3 length equals 13 residues. Per germline, CDR1 SNHLY and CDR2 FYNNEI. The ends were cut back, 6 bases at V and 0 bases at J, with 7 bases in the middle. Here the CDR3 DNA reads TGTGCCAGCAGCGACGTGAGCACAGATACGCAGTATTTT. It codes for CASSDVSTDTQYF.

This clonotype was counted only a few times. J is TRBJ2-1 and V is TRBV9; D possibly corresponds to TRBD2 (5 bases). Germline CDR1 reads SGDLS; CDR2 reads YYNGEE. V lost 0 bases, J lost 5 bases, and 24 bases lay in between. CDR3 length equals 19 residues. The CDR3 reads CASSVGGDPGGFPNNEQFF. In nucleotides, the CDR3 is TGTGCCAGCAGCGTAGGAGGAGATCCCGGAGGCTTCCCCAACAATGAGCAGTTCTTC. The variable domain in full, with the rest retrieved from reference TRBV9 and TRBJ2-1, is DSGVTQTPKHLITATGQRVTLRCSPRSGDLSVYWYQQSLDQGLQFLIQYYNGEERAKGNILERFSAQQFPDLHSELNLSSLELGDSALYFCASSVGGDPGGFPNNEQFFGPGTRLTVL.

The sample holds a few counts of this clonotype. The chain combines TRBV4-3 with TRBJ2-3; D remains ambiguous. Germline values: CDR1 LGHNA, CDR2 YSLEER. The CDR3 is 14 residues long. V lost 2 bases and J 2 bases, leaving 8 bases between the germline ends. The CDR3 nucleotides are TGCGCCAGCAGCCAATCCTGGGACACAGATACGCAGTATTTT. Translating gives CASSQSWDTDTQYF.

This rearrangement joins TRBV4-2 to TRBJ2-1; TRBD2 agrees at 9 bases. From germline, CDR1 is LGHNA and CDR2 YNFKEQ. Trimming took 5 bases from V and 6 from J; bases not matched to a gene: 8. This CDR3 contains 15 residues. CDR3 sequence (DNA): TGTGCCAGCAGCGACCGGCCTAGCGGGGTCAATGAGCAGTTCTTC. It yields the protein CASSDRPSGVNEQFF.

This clonotype was observed many times. The CDR3: CAISDGGEATQYF. CDR3 nucleotide sequence: TGTGCCATCAGTGACGGGGGGGAGGCCACGCAGTATTTT. This chain joins TRBV10-3 and TRBJ2-3; 8 positions match TRBD2. The J segment lost 9 bases and the V segment lost 3 bases, leaving 5 bases of the junction unmatched. Germline CDR1 ENHRY, CDR2 SYGVKD. This CDR3 has 13 residues.

The chain combines TRBV24-1 with TRBJ1-5, with D hard to call. This CDR3 has 15 residues. With 9 bases removed from V and 0 bases from J, the gap between germline ends came to 14 bases. Germline assignment: CDR1 KGHDR and CDR2 SFDVKD. The CDR3, as DNA: TGTGCCACCGGGCCGACTGGATATAGCAATCAGCCCCAGCATTTT. It encodes CATGPTGYSNQPQHF.

This clonotype was seen a handful of times. This rearrangement joins TRBV4-3 to TRBJ2-7; D possibly corresponds to TRBD2 (6 bases). This CDR3 is built from 15 residues. CDR1 is LGHNA and CDR2 is YSLEER in the germline V gene. The V end lost 3 bases, the J end lost 3 bases, and 15 bases lay between the germline ends. CDR3 DNA: TGCGCCAGCAGCCAGCAGCCGGGGGAAATCTACGAGCAGTACTTC. It translates to CASSQQPGEIYEQYF.

This clonotype showed up many times. The chain has TRBV6-4 and TRBJ2-2, with D unclear. CDR3 length equals 12 residues. Germline values: CDR1 MRHNA, CDR2 SNTAGT. Deletions cut 3 bases from V and 4 bases from J, with 3 bases between. CDR3 loop: CASSEGTGELFF. CDR3 nucleotide sequence: TGTGCCAGCAGTGAGGGCACCGGGGAGCTGTTTTTT.

The chain links TRBV5-1 to TRBJ1-6; no clear D. The V and J ends lost 0 bases and 3 bases respectively, with 13 bases between them. Looked up from germline, CDR1 is SGHRS and CDR2 is YFSETQ. The CDR3 runs 17 residues. CDR3 sequence (DNA): TGCGCCAGCAGCTTGGTCCCGGACCCAGGCTATAATTCACCCCTCCACTTT. Translation: CASSLVPDPGYNSPLHF.

V gene TRBV5-1 combines with J gene TRBJ2-6; 10 bases line up with TRBD1. V gave up 4 bases and J gave up 0 bases; unmatched junction bases: 4. This CDR3 has 17 amino acids. Germline V gene data show CDR1 as SGHRS and CDR2 as YFSETQ. CDR3 loop: CASSPWTGGSGANVLTF. For the CDR3, the DNA is TGCGCCAGCAGCCCGTGGACAGGGGGCTCTGGGGCCAACGTCCTGACTTTC.

This clonotype was found many times. The chain couples TRBV3-1 to TRBJ1-1, with D possibly TRBD1 on 5 matching bases. In germline, CDR1 is LGHDT, CDR2 YNNKEL (reference sequence). The CDR3 sequence is 14 residues long. V lost 0 bases and J 1 base, leaving 6 bases between the germline ends. CDR3 bases: TGTGCCAGCAGCCAAGAGGGGGGGAACACTGAAGCTTTCTTT. This codes for CASSQEGGNTEAFF. Complete variable domain (other parts from reference TRBV3-1 and TRBJ1-1): DTAVSQTPKYLVTQMGNDKSIKCEQNLGHDTMYWYKQDSKKFLKIMFSYNNKELIINETVPNRFSPKSPDKAHLNLHINSLELGDSAVYFCASSQEGGNTEAFFGQGTRLTVV.

This clonotype has just a few counts. The chain joins TRBV18 to TRBJ2-3, with 9 positions matching TRBD1. V shed 4 bases and J 3 bases; nucleotides not matched to a gene: 8. Germline loops: CDR1 KGHSH, CDR2 LQKENI. The CDR3 loop spans 16 amino acids. In nucleotides, the CDR3 is TGTGCCAGCTCACGGATAACAGGGGGCCGGACAGATACGCAGTATTTT. The encoded protein is CASSRITGGRTDTQYF.

The chain links TRBV24-1 to TRBJ2-1; D is perhaps TRBD1 (6 bases). The CDR3 is 15 amino acids. Trimming took 3 bases from V and 2 from J, leaving 10 bases between them. Germline CDR1 is KGHDR and CDR2 is SFDVKD. The CDR3 sequence: CATSDPGAAYNEQFF. The CDR3, as DNA: TGTGCCACCAGTGATCCAGGGGCCGCCTACAATGAGCAGTTCTTC.